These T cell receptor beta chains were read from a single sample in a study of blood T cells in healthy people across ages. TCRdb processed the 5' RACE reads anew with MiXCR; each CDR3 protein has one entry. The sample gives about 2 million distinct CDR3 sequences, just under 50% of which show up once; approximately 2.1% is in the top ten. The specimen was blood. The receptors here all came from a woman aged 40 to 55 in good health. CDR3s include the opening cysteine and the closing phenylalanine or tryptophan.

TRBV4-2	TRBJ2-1	CASSPTGADNEQFF
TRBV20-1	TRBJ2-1	CSAYSGLAAYNEQFF
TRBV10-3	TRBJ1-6	CAIRDGNSPPHF
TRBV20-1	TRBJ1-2	CSAPSGRLTDYGYTF
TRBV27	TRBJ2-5	CATKRLGSRGETQYF
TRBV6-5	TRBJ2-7	CASSFRTSGTYEQYF
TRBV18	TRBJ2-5	CASSPGLRLQETQYF
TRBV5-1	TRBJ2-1	CASSRSPGPDSEQFF
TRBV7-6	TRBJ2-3	CASSLAVNKDTQYF
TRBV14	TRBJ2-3	CASSQAASSQQYF
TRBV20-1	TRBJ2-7	CSAGTGQLYEQYF
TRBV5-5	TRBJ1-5	CASSLWQGADQPQHF
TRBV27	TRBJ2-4	CASSAAIRGLAKNIQYF
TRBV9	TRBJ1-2	CASTKGAEPNYGYTF
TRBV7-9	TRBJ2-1	CASSLFQGGNEQFF
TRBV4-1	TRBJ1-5	CASSQVAGEAQPQHF
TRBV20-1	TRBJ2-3	CSARGHGTSGTDTQYF
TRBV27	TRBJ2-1	CASSLSAGQGFSYNEQFF
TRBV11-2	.	CASSLAGGGVIQYF
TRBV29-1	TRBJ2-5	CSVIRGQETQYF
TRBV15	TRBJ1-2	CATSRVPNYGYTF
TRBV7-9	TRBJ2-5	CASSLEGAGHQETQYF